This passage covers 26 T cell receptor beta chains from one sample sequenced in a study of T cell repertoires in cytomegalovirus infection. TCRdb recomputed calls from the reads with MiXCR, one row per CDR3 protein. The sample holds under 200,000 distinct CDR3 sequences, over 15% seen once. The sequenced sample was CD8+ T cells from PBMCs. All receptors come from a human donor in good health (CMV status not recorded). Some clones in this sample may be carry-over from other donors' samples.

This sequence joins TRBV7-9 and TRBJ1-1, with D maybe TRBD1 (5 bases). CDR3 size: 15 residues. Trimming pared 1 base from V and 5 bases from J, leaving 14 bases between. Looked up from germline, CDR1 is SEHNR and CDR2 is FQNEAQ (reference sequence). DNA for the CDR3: TGTGCCAGCAGCTTAGGAAGAGTTTGGGGGACTGAAGCTTTCTTT. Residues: CASSLGRVWGTEAFF.

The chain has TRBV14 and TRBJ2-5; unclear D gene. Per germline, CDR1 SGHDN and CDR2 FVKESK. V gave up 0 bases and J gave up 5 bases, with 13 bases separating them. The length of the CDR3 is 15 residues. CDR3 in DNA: TGTGCCAGCAGCCAAGATCTGGGTACATGGGAGACCCAGTACTTC. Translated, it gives CASSQDLGTWETQYF.

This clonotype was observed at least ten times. Here the CDR3 reads CASSSLTGPNTEAFF. CDR3 in DNA: TGTGCCAGCAGCTCCTTGACAGGGCCCAACACTGAAGCTTTCTTT. This chain joins TRBV7-9 and TRBJ1-1, with 7 bases aligning to TRBD1. The CDR3 spans 15 residues. Germline loops: CDR1 SEHNR, CDR2 FQNEAQ (reference sequence). Losses at the gene ends were 4 bases for V and 2 bases for J; bases not matched to a gene: 7. The entire variable domain, with the rest obtained from reference TRBV7-9 and TRBJ1-1, is as follows: DTGVSQNPRHKITKRGQNVTFRCDPISEHNRLYWYRQTLGQGPEFLTYFQNEAQLEKSRLLSDRFSAERPKGSFSTLEIQRTEQGDSAMYLCASSSLTGPNTEAFFGQGTRLTVV.

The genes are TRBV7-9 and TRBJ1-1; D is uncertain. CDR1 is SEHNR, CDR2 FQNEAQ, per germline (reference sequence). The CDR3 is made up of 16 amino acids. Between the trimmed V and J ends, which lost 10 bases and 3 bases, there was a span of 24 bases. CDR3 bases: TGTGCCACCGACATCCCGGTGGAACTTTCTTACACTGAAGCTTTCTTT. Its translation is CATDIPVELSYTEAFF.

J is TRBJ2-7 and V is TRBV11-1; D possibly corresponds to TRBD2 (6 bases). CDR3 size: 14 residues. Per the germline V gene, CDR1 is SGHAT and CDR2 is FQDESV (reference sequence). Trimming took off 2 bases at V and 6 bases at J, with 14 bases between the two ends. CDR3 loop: CASSLRRDGSEQYF. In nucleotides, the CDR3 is TGTGCCAGCAGCTTAAGGCGGGACGGGAGCGAGCAGTACTTC.

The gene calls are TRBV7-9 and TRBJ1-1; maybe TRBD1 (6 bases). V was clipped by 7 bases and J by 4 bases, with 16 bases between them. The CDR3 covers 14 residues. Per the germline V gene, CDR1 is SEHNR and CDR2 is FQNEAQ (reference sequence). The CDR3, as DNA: TGTGCCAGCAACCCCGCCAGGGGTGGCACTGAAGCTTTCTTT. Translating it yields CASNPARGGTEAFF.

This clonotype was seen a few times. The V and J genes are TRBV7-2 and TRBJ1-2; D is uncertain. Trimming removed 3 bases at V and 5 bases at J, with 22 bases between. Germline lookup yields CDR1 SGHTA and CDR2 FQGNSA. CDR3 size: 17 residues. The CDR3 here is CASSLRQTIYEGYGYTF. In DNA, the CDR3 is TGTGCCAGCAGCTTGAGGCAGACAATATATGAGGGATATGGCTACACCTTC.

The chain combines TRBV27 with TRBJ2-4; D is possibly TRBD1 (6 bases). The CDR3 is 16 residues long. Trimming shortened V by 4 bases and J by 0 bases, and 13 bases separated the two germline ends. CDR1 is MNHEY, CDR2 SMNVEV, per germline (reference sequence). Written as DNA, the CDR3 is TGTGCCAGCAGTTCACAGGGAACTCTAGCCAAAAACATTCAGTACTTC. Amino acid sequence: CASSSQGTLAKNIQYF.

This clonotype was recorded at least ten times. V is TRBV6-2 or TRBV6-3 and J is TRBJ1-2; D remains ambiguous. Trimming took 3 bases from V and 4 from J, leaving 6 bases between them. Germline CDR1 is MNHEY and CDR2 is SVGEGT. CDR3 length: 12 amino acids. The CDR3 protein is CASSYYSYGYTF. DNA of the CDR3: TGTGCCAGCAGTTATTACAGCTATGGCTACACCTTC.

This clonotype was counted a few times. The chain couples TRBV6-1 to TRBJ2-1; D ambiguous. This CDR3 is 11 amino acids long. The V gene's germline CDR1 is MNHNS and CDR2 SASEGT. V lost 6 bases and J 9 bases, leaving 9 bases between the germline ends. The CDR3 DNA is TGTGCCAGCAGGTCTACCTTTGAGCAGTTCTTC. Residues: CASRSTFEQFF.

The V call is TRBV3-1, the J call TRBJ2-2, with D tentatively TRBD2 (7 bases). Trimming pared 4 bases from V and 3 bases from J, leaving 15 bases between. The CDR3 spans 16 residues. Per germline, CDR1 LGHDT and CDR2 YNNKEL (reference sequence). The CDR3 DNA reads TGTGCCAGCAGCCGAGGGGGGGGCCGGGACACCGGGGAGCTGTTTTTT. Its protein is CASSRGGGRDTGELFF.

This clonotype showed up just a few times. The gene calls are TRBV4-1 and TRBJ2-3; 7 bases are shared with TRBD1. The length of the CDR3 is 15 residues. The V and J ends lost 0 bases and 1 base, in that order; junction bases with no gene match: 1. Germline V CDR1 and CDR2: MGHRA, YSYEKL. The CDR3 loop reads CASSQEGTGTDTQYF. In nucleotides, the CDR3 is TGCGCCAGCAGCCAAGAGGGGACAGGCACAGATACGCAGTATTTT.

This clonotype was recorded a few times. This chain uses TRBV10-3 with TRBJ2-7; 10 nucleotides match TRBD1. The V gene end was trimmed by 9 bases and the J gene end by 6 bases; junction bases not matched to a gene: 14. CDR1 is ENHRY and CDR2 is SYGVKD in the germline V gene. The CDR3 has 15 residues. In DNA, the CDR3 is TGTGCCATATCCTACGGACAGGGGGTCAGGGGCGAGCAGTACTTC. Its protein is CAISYGQGVRGEQYF.

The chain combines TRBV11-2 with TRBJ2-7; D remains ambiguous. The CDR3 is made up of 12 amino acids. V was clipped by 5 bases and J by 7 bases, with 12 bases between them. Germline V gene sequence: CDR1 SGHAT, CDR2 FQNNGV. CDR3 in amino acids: CASSVTVREQYF. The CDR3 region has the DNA TGTGCCAGCAGCGTGACGGTTCGTGAGCAGTACTTC.

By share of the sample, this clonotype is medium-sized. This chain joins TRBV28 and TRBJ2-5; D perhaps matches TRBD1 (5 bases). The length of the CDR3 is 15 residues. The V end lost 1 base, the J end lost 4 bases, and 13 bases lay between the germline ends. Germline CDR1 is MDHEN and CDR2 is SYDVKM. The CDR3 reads CASSLFQGQGETQYF. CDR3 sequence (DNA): TGTGCCAGCAGTTTATTCCAGGGCCAGGGAGAGACCCAGTACTTC. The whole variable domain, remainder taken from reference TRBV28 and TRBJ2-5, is DVKVTQSSRYLVKRTGEKVFLECVQDMDHENMFWYRQDPGLGLRLIYFSYDVKMKEKGDIPEGYSVSREKKERFSLILESASTNQTSMYLCASSLFQGQGETQYFGPGTRLLVL.

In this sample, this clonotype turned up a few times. CDR3 DNA: TGTGCCAGCAGTTTATCGACGTCAGACAACTATGGCTACACCTTC. Its translation: CASSLSTSDNYGYTF. This chain connects TRBV27 to TRBJ1-2, with D unclear. The CDR3 loop spans 15 amino acids. The ends were cut back, 0 bases at V and 2 bases at J, with 10 bases in the middle. CDR1 and CDR2 (germline): MNHEY, SMNVEV (reference sequence).

CDR3 coding DNA: TGTGCCAGCAGCTTTACATTTAATGAGCAGTTCTTC. It codes for CASSFTFNEQFF. The rearrangement links TRBV7-6 to TRBJ2-1; D uncertain. There are 12 residues in the CDR3. Germline V gene lookup returns CDR1 SGHVS and CDR2 FNYEAQ. The V gene lost 3 bases and the J gene lost 7 bases, with 7 bases spanning the gap.

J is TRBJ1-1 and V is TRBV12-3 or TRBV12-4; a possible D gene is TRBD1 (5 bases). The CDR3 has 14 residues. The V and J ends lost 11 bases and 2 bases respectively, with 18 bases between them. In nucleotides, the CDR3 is TGTGCCTGCACCCTCGGGGGGGGAAACACTGAAGCTTTCTTT. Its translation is CACTLGGGNTEAFF.

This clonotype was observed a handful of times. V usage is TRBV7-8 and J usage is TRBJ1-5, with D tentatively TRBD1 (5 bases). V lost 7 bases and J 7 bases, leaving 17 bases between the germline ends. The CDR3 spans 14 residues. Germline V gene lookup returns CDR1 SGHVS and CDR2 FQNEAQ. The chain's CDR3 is CASNLGGLEQPQHF. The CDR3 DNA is TGTGCCAGCAATCTGGGGGGTTTGGAACAGCCCCAGCATTTT.

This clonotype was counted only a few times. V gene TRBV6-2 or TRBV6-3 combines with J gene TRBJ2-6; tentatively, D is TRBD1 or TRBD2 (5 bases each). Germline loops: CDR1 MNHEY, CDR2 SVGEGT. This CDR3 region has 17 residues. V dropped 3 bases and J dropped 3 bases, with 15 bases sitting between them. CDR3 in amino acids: CASSYEGRLHGANVLTF. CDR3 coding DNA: TGTGCCAGCAGTTATGAGGGACGGCTACATGGGGCCAACGTCCTGACTTTC.

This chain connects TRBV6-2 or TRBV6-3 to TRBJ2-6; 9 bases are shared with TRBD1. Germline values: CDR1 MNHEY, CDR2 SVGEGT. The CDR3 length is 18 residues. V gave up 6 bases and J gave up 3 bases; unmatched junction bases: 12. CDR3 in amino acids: CASRPDRGQEGGANVLTF. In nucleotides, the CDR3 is TGTGCCAGCAGACCGGACAGGGGACAGGAAGGTGGGGCCAACGTCCTGACTTTC.

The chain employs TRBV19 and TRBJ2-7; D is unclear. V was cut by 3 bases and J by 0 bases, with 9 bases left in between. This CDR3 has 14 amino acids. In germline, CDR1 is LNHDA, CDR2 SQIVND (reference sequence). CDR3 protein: CASSITASSYEQYF. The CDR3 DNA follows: TGTGCCAGTAGTATTACAGCGAGCTCCTACGAGCAGTACTTC.

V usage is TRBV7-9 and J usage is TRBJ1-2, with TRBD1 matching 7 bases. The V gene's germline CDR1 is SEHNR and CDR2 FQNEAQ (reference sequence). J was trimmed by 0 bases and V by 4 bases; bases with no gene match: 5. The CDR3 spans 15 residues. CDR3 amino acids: CASSSGTVANYGYTF. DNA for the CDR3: TGTGCCAGCAGCTCCGGGACAGTAGCTAACTATGGCTACACCTTC. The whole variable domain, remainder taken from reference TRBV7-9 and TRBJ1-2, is DTGVSQNPRHKITKRGQNVTFRCDPISEHNRLYWYRQTLGQGPEFLTYFQNEAQLEKSRLLSDRFSAERPKGSFSTLEIQRTEQGDSAMYLCASSSGTVANYGYTFGSGTRLTVV.

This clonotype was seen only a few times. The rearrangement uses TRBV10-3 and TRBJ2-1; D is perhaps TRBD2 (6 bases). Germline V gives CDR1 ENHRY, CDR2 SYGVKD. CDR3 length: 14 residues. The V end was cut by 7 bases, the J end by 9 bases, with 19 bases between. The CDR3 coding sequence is TGTGCCATCATGAGGAGGGAGATTGAGGGTGAGCAGTTCTTC. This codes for CAIMRREIEGEQFF.

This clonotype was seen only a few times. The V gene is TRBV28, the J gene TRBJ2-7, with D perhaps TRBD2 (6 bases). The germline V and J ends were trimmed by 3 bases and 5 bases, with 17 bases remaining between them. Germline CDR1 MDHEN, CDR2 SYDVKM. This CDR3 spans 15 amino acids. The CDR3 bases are TGTGCCAGCAGTTTTAAATCGGCGGGAAGAAACGAGCAGTACTTC. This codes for CASSFKSAGRNEQYF. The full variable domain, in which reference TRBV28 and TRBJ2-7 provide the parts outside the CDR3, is DVKVTQSSRYLVKRTGEKVFLECVQDMDHENMFWYRQDPGLGLRLIYFSYDVKMKEKGDIPEGYSVSREKKERFSLILESASTNQTSMYLCASSFKSAGRNEQYFGPGTRLTVT.

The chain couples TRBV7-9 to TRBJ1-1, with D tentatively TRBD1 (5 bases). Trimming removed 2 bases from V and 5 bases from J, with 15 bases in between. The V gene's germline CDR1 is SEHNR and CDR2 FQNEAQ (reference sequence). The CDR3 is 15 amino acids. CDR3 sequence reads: CASSLYSGGRTEAFF. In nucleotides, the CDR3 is TGTGCCAGCAGCTTATATTCCGGGGGTAGGACTGAAGCTTTCTTT.